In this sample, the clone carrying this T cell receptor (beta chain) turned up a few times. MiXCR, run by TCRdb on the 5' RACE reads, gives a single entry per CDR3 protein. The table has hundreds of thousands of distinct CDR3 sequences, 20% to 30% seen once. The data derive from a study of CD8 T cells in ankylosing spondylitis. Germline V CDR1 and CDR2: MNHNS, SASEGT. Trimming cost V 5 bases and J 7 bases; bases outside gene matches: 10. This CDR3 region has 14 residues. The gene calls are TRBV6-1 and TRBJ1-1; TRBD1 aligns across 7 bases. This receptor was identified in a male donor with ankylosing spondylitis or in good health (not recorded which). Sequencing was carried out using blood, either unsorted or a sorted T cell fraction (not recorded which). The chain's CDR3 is CASSKQGDLVEAFF. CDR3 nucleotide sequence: TGTGCCAGCAGTAAGCAGGGGGACTTGGTTGAAGCTTTCTTT.